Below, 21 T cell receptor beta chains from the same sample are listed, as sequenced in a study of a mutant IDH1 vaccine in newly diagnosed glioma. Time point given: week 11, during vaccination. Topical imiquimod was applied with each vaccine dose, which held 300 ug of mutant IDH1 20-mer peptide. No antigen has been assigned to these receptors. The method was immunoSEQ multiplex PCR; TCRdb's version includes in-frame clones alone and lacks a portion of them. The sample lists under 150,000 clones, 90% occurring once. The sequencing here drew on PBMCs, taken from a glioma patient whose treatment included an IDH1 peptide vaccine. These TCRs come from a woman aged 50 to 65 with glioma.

CDR3 nucleotides: TGTGCCAGCAGCCCAACCCTCCAGCCCTACAATGAGCAGTTCTTC. Encoded protein: CASSPTLQPYNEQFF. The rearrangement links TRBV7-3 to TRBJ2-1, with no clear D. The CDR3 loop spans 15 amino acids. Germline loops: CDR1 SGHTA, CDR2 FQGTGA. V shed 5 bases and J shed 2 bases, with 13 bases lying between them.

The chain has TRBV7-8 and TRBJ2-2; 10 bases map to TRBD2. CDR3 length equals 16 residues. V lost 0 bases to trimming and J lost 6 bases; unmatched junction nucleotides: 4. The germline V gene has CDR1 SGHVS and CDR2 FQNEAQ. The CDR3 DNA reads TGTGCCAGCAGCTTAGCCGGGACTAGCGCGGCCGGGGAGCTGTTTTTT. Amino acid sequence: CASSLAGTSAAGELFF.

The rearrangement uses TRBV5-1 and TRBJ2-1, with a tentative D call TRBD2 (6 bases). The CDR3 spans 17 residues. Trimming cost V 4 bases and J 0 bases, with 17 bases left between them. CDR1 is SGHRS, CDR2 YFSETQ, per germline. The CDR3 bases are TGCGCCAGCAGCCACCTTTCTAGCGCGAGCTCCTACAATGAGCAGTTCTTC. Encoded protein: CASSHLSSASSYNEQFF.

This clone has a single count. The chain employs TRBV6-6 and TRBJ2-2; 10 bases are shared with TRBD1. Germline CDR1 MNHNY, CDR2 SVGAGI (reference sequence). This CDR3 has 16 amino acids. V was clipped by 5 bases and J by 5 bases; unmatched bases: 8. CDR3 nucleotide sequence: TGTGCCAGCAGTCGCCCCGGGACAGGGGTGACCGGGGAGCTGTTTTTT. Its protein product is CASSRPGTGVTGELFF.

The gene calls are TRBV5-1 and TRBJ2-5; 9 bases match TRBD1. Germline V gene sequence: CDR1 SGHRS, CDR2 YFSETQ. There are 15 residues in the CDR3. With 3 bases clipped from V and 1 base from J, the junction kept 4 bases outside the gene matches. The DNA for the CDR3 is TGCGCCAGCAGCTCCCCGGGACAGGGCCAAGAGACCCAGTACTTC. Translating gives CASSSPGQGQETQYF.

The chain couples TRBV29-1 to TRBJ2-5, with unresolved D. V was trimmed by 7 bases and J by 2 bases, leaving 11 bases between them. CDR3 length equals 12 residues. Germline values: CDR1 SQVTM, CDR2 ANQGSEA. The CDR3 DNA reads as TGCAGCGCTAGTGGATCACAAGAGACCCAGTACTTC. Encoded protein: CSASGSQETQYF.

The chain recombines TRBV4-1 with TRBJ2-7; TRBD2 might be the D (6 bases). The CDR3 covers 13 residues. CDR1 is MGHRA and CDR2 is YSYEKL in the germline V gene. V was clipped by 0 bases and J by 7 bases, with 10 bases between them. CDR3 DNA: TGCGCCAGCAGCCAAGAGCCTGGGGGGGAGCAGTACTTC. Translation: CASSQEPGGEQYF.

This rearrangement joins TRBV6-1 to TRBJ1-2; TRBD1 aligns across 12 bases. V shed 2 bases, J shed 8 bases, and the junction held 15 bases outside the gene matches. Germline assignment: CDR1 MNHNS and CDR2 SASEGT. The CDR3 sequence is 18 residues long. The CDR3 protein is CASSENLAGTGGAGGYTF. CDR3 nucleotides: TGTGCCAGCAGTGAAAATTTAGCCGGGACAGGGGGCGCCGGGGGCTACACCTTC.

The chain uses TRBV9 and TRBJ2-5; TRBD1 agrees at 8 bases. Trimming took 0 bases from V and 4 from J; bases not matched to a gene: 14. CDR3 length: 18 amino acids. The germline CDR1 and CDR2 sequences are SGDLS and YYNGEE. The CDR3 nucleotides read TGTGCCAGCAGCGTAGGTTGGTTGCGGGACAGGCGGGGAGAGACCCAGTACTTC. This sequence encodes CASSVGWLRDRRGETQYF. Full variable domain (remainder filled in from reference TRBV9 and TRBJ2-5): DSGVTQTPKHLITATGQRVTLRCSPRSGDLSVYWYQQSLDQGLQFLIQYYNGEERAKGNILERFSAQQFPDLHSELNLSSLELGDSALYFCASSVGWLRDRRGETQYFGPGTRLLVL.

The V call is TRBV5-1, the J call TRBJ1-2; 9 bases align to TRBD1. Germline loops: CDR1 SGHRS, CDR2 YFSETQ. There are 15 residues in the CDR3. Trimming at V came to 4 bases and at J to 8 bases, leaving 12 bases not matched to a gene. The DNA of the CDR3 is TGCGCCAGCAGCGCGAAACCGGGACAGGGTACGGGCTACACCTTC. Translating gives CASSAKPGQGTGYTF.

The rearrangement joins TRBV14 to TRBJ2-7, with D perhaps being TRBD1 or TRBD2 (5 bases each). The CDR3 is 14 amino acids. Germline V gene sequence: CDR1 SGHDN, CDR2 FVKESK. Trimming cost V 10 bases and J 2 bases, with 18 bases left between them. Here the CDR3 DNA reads TGTGCCACCAGGCATGGGGACGCACCCTACGAGCAGTACTTC. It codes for CATRHGDAPYEQYF.

The CDR3 DNA is TGCGCCAGCAGCCCAAGAACTTCGGGGAACTATGGCTACACCTTC. It encodes CASSPRTSGNYGYTF. The chain employs TRBV5-1 and TRBJ1-2; D is unclear. The CDR3 has 15 amino acids. The germline V gene has CDR1 SGHRS and CDR2 YFSETQ. V lost 4 bases, J lost 2 bases, and 15 bases lay in between.

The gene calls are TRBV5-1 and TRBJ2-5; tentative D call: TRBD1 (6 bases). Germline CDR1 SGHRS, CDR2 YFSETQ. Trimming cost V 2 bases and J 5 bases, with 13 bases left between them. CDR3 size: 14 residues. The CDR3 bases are TGCGCCAGCAGCTTCAGGGGCGGGCGGGAGACCCAGTACTTC. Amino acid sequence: CASSFRGGRETQYF.

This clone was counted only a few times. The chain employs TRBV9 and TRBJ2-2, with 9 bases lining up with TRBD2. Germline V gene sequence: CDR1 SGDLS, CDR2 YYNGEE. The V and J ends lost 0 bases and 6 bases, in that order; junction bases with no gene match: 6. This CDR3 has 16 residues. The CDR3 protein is CASSVEGLADAGELFF. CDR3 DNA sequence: TGTGCCAGCAGCGTAGAGGGACTAGCAGACGCCGGGGAGCTGTTTTTT.

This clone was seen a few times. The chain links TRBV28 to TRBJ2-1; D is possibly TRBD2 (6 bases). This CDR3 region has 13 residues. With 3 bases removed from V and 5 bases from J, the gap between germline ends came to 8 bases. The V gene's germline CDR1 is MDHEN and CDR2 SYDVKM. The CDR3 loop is CASSLGLNNEQFF. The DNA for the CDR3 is TGTGCCAGCAGTTTGGGACTTAACAATGAGCAGTTCTTC.

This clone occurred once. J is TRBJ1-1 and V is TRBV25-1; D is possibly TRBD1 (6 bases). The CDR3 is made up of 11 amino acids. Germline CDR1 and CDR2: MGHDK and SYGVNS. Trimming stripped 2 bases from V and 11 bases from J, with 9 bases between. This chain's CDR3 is CASSEGGFAFF. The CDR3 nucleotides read TGTGCCAGCAGTGAAGGGGGCTTTGCTTTCTTT.

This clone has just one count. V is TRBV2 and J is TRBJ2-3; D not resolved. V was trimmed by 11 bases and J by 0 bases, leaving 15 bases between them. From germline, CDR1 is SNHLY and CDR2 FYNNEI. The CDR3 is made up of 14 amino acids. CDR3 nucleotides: TGTGCCGGCTCTCAGGTCACTAGCACAGATACGCAGTATTTT. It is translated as CAGSQVTSTDTQYF.

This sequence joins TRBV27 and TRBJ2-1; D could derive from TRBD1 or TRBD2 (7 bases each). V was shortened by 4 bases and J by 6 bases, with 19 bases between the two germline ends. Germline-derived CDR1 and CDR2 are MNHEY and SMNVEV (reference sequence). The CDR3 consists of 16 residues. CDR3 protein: CASSSWVQGGLNEQFF. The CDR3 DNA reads TGTGCCAGCAGTTCTTGGGTCCAGGGGGGGCTCAATGAGCAGTTCTTC.

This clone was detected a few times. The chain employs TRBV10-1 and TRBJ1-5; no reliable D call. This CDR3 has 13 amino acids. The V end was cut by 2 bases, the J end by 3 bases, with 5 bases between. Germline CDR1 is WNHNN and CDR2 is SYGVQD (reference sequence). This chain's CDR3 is CASSESFNQPQHF. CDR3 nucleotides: TGCGCCAGCAGTGAGAGCTTCAATCAGCCCCAGCATTTT.

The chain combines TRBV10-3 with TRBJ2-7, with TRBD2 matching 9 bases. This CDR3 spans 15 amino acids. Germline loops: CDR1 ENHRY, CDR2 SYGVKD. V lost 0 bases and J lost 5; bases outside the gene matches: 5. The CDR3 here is CAISESTLAGNEQYF. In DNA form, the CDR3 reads TGTGCCATCAGTGAGTCGACTCTAGCGGGAAACGAGCAGTACTTC.

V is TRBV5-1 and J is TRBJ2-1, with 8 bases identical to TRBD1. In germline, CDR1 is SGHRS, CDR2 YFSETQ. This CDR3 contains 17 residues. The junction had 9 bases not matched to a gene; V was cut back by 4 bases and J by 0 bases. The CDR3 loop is CASSLGAGGFSYNEQFF. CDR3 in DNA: TGCGCCAGCAGCCTGGGTGCAGGGGGCTTCTCCTACAATGAGCAGTTCTTC.